This passage covers 8 T cell receptor beta chains from one sample sequenced in a study of blood T cell repertoires in COVID-19. Sequencing used immunoSEQ multiplex PCR; TCRdb keeps in-frame clones, though not all of them. The sample lists about 190,000 clones; around 86% were seen once. The sequencing input was PBMCs or T cells enriched from blood (not recorded which). These receptors were taken from a middle-aged woman in a cohort exposed to, infected with or recovered from COVID-19 (not recorded which).

The V call is TRBV19, the J call TRBJ2-2; D gene unclear. The CDR3 has 14 residues. The V gene's germline CDR1 is LNHDA and CDR2 SQIVND (reference sequence). V was cut by 1 base and J by 7 bases, with 10 bases left in between. The CDR3 loop is CASSIAWSGGELFF. The CDR3 nucleotides are TGTGCCAGTAGTATAGCATGGTCAGGCGGGGAGCTGTTTTTT. The full variable domain, completed using reference TRBV19 and TRBJ2-2, is DGGITQSPKYLFRKEGQNVTLSCEQNLNHDAMYWYRQDPGQGLRLIYYSQIVNDFQKGDIAEGYSVSREKKESFPLTVTSAQKNPTAFYLCASSIAWSGGELFFGEGSRLTVL.

DNA of the CDR3: TGTGCCAGCAGAGCCGGGTCTCAGCCCCAGCATTTT. Protein sequence: CASRAGSQPQHF. The rearrangement joins TRBV6-5 to TRBJ1-5; D remains unclear. Germline CDR1 reads MNHEY; CDR2 reads SVGAGI. Between the trimmed V and J ends, which lost 6 bases and 6 bases, there was a span of 9 bases. There are 12 residues in the CDR3.

CDR3 protein: CASSPSDSSREKLFF. CDR3 bases: TGTGCCAGTAGTCCCTCCGACAGCTCTCGAGAAAAACTGTTTTTT. The V and J genes are TRBV19 and TRBJ1-4; the D gene is possibly TRBD1 (5 bases). Germline lookup yields CDR1 LNHDA and CDR2 SQIVND (reference sequence). Trimming left V 5 bases short and J 8 bases short, with 18 bases between. CDR3 length: 15 amino acids.

This clone has only a few counts. The chain couples TRBV7-9 to TRBJ2-7, with TRBD2 matching 8 bases. Germline loops: CDR1 SEHNR, CDR2 FQNEAQ (reference sequence). The CDR3 length is 12 residues. Trimming at V came to 6 bases and at J to 4 bases, leaving 2 bases not matched to a gene. As DNA, the CDR3 is TGTGCCAGCAGGCGGGGGGAGTACGAGCAGTACTTC. It is translated as CASRRGEYEQYF.

The V gene is TRBV4-2, the J gene TRBJ1-2, with TRBD1 identical over 10 bases. CDR3 size: 15 residues. V lost 5 bases to trimming and J lost 4 bases; unmatched junction nucleotides: 7. CDR1 is LGHNA, CDR2 YNFKEQ, per germline. The CDR3 sequence is CASSGDRGRAYGYTF. The CDR3 nucleotides are TGTGCCAGCAGCGGAGACAGGGGGCGCGCCTATGGCTACACCTTC.

The chain employs TRBV29-1 and TRBJ2-7; tentative D call: TRBD1 (6 bases). The CDR3 runs to 13 residues. Looked up from germline, CDR1 is SQVTM and CDR2 is ANQGSEA. V was trimmed by 4 bases and J by 1 base, leaving 11 bases between them. The CDR3 bases are TGCAGCGTTGGGTACAGGGATTCCTACGAGCAGTACTTC. Its translation is CSVGYRDSYEQYF.

The CDR3 bases are TGCGCCAGCAGTCCAGTCGCGGGCAATCAGCCCCAGCATTTT. Protein product: CASSPVAGNQPQHF. V is TRBV4-3 and J is TRBJ1-5; no clear D. Germline V lookup: CDR1 LGHNA, CDR2 YSLEER. This CDR3 spans 14 amino acids. V was pared by 6 bases and J by 2 bases, with 11 bases between.

Only a few counts were recorded for this clone. The V gene is TRBV6-2 or TRBV6-3, the J gene TRBJ1-1, with D maybe TRBD1 (5 bases). The CDR3 is made up of 13 amino acids. V shed 6 bases and J shed 4 bases, with 12 bases lying between them. Germline CDR1 and CDR2: MNHEY and SVGEGT. CDR3 sequence (DNA): TGTGCCAGCAGCCCTCGGGGGATCACTGAAGCTTTCTTT. This codes for CASSPRGITEAFF.